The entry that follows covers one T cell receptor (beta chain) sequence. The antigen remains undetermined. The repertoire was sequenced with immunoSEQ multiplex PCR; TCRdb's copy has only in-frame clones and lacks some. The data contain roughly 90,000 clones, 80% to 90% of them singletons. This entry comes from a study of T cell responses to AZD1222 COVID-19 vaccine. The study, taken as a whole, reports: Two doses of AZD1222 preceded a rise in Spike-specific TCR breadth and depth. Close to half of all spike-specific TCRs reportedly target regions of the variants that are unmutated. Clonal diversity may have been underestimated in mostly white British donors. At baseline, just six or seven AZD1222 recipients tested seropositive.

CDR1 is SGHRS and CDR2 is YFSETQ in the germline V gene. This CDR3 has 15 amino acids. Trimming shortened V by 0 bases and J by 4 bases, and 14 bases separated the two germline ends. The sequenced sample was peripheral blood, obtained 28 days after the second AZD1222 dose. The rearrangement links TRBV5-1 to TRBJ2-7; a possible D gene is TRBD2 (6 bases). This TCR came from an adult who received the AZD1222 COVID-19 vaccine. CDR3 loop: CASSLGDRGTYEQYF. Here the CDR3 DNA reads TGCGCCAGCAGCTTGGGTGATCGGGGGACTTACGAGCAGTACTTC.